The 15 T cell receptor beta chains below were found in one sample sequenced in a study of regulatory T cells in long-lasting Graves disease. Sample time point: newly diagnosed GD, antithyroid drugs for less than 3 months. After RNA was extracted from PBMCs, the TCR library was made from it. Construction of the TCR beta libraries employed iRepertoire HTBI primers in conjunction with Arm-PCR of CDR3 regions. TCRdb re-called the multiplex PCR reads with MiXCR, one entry per CDR3 protein. The table shows roughly 320,000 distinct CDR3 sequences, with roughly a sixth occurring only once. These sequences were also reported in another study, on T cells in Graves' hyperthyroidism and ophthalmopathy.

Here the sequenced sample was peripheral blood mononuclear cells (PBMCs), taken at new diagnosis, from a patient treated with antithyroid drugs. The source of these receptors is a man aged 35-49 years with Graves disease.

This clonotype was seen ten or more times. The J gene is TRBJ1-2, the V gene TRBV2; 8 bases align to TRBD1. CDR3 size: 13 residues. Germline values: CDR1 SNHLY, CDR2 FYNNEI. Trimming took 7 bases from V and 7 from J; bases not matched to a gene: 8. For the CDR3, the DNA is TGTGCCAGCAAGGACCGGGACAGGATTGGCTACACCTTC. Its protein product is CASKDRDRIGYTF.

The V call is TRBV12-3 or TRBV12-4, the J call TRBJ2-5; possibly TRBD2 for D (5 bases). This CDR3 is 11 amino acids long. V lost 4 bases and J 8 bases, leaving 8 bases between the germline ends. CDR3 protein: CASSSTGTQYF. The DNA for the CDR3 is TGTGCCAGCAGTTCGACGGGAACCCAGTACTTC.

The V gene is TRBV5-1, the J gene TRBJ2-5; D remains ambiguous. Germline V gene data show CDR1 as SGHRS and CDR2 as YFSETQ. V was shortened by 4 bases and J by 0 bases, with 13 bases between the two germline ends. This CDR3 has 15 residues. In DNA, the CDR3 is TGCGCCAGCAGCCTCGTAGCCACTAACCAAGAGACCCAGTACTTC. Encoded protein: CASSLVATNQETQYF.

The table lists this clonotype with a few counts. The chain joins TRBV7-2 to TRBJ1-5; TRBD1 matches 7 bases. Per the germline V gene, CDR1 is SGHTA and CDR2 is FQGNSA. The V and J ends lost 5 bases and 3 bases, in that order; junction bases with no gene match: 7. The length of the CDR3 is 15 residues. DNA of the CDR3: TGTGCCAGCAGCAGCACCAGGGGGTACAATCAGCCCCAGCATTTT. It specifies CASSSTRGYNQPQHF.

In this sample, this clonotype turned up many times. The rearrangement links TRBV5-6 to TRBJ2-7; 8 bases are a match to TRBD1. Germline assignment: CDR1 SGHDT and CDR2 YYEEEE. J gave up 5 bases and V 3 bases, and 19 bases lay outside the gene matches. CDR3 size: 18 residues. CDR3 amino acids: CASSSGPIGQGGFNEQYF. The CDR3, as DNA: TGTGCCAGCAGCTCCGGACCCATAGGACAGGGTGGGTTTAACGAGCAGTACTTC. Complete variable domain (other parts from reference TRBV5-6 and TRBJ2-7): DAGVTQSPTHLIKTRGQQVTLRCSPKSGHDTVSWYQQALGQGPQFIFQYYEEEERQRGNFPDRFSGHQFPNYSSELNVNALLLGDSALYLCASSSGPIGQGGFNEQYFGPGTRLTVT.

This clonotype was observed many times. This chain uses TRBV29-1 with TRBJ2-7, with 14 bases aligning to TRBD2. V lost 4 bases and J lost 3; bases outside the gene matches: 5. CDR1 is SQVTM, CDR2 ANQGSEA, per germline. The CDR3 spans 15 residues. CDR3 amino acids: CSVARTSGGNYEQYF. Written as DNA, the CDR3 is TGCAGCGTTGCCCGGACTAGCGGGGGGAACTACGAGCAGTACTTC.

This clonotype occurred many times. The chain couples TRBV6-1 to TRBJ1-3, with D tentatively TRBD1 (5 bases). Germline CDR1 reads MNHNS; CDR2 reads SASEGT. Trimming cost V 9 bases and J 0 bases, with 18 bases left between them. This CDR3 is built from 16 residues. CDR3 in amino acids: CASKDPGRSSGNTIYF. DNA for the CDR3: TGTGCCAGTAAGGACCCGGGACGGAGCTCTGGAAACACCATATATTTT.

This clonotype was observed at least ten times. V gene TRBV30 combines with J gene TRBJ1-2; D not resolved. V was cut by 2 bases and J by 7 bases, with 14 bases left in between. Germline V gene lookup returns CDR1 GTSNPN and CDR2 SVGIG (reference sequence). The CDR3 contains 13 residues. CDR3 amino acids: CAWSYGNPVGYTF. The CDR3 DNA is TGTGCCTGGAGTTATGGAAACCCGGTTGGCTACACCTTC.

This clonotype has at least ten counts. The V gene is TRBV9, the J gene TRBJ2-7, with 8 bases aligning to TRBD2. Germline V gene lookup returns CDR1 SGDLS and CDR2 YYNGEE. V lost 4 bases to trimming and J lost 3 bases; unmatched junction nucleotides: 12. The CDR3 has 16 residues. The CDR3 nucleotides read TGTGCCAGCAGCCCTTCACGCGGGGGGAGCGTCTACGAGCAGTACTTC. It translates to CASSPSRGGSVYEQYF.

This clonotype was recorded at least ten times. The genes are TRBV6-5 and TRBJ1-3; 9 bases line up with TRBD1. Germline CDR1 is MNHEY and CDR2 is SVGAGI. V lost 2 bases and J lost 5; bases outside the gene matches: 7. The CDR3 contains 16 residues. CDR3 sequence (DNA): TGTGCCAGCAGTTACACCCTGACAGGGGGTAGAAACACCATATATTTT. Its translation is CASSYTLTGGRNTIYF.

Many counts were recorded for this clonotype. The chain is built from TRBV6-1 and TRBJ2-3; 7 bases match TRBD2. The CDR3 totals 15 residues. Germline loops: CDR1 MNHNS, CDR2 SASEGT. With V trimmed by 7 bases and J by 2 bases, 9 bases remained unmatched. The CDR3 reads CASIEGAGDTDTQYF. Here the CDR3 DNA reads TGTGCCAGCATCGAAGGGGCGGGAGACACAGATACGCAGTATTTT.

This clonotype showed up just a few times. The chain combines TRBV20-1 with TRBJ2-3; D call uncertain. The CDR3 is 17 residues long. The germline V gene has CDR1 DFQATT and CDR2 SNEGSKA (reference sequence). The V end was cut by 0 bases, the J end by 0 bases, with 16 bases between. CDR3 sequence reads: CSARDTPNSRSTDTQYF. The CDR3 DNA reads TGCAGTGCTAGAGATACCCCTAACAGCCGTAGCACAGATACGCAGTATTTT.

This clonotype was recorded many times. The chain couples TRBV2 to TRBJ1-3; the D is unclear. V was pared by 0 bases and J by 9 bases, with 9 bases between. The CDR3 sequence is 13 residues long. Germline V gives CDR1 SNHLY, CDR2 FYNNEI. The DNA of the CDR3 is TGTGCCAGCAGTGAAGCCCACCGGGTCACCATATATTTT. Its translation is CASSEAHRVTIYF.

This clonotype has more than one count but fewer than ten. The chain recombines TRBV18 with TRBJ2-5; possible D gene TRBD2, 6 bases. The CDR3 is 14 residues long. V was trimmed by 1 base and J by 4 bases, leaving 10 bases between them. Per germline, CDR1 KGHSH and CDR2 LQKENI. The CDR3 bases are TGTGCCAGCTCACCACGAAGGGGAGGAGAGACCCAGTACTTC. Protein: CASSPRRGGETQYF.

The rearrangement uses TRBV4-1 and TRBJ2-7; 12 bases map to TRBD2. Germline assignment: CDR1 MGHRA and CDR2 YSYEKL. V shed 2 bases and J 0 bases; nucleotides not matched to a gene: 2. The length of the CDR3 is 16 residues. CDR3 in DNA: TGCGCCAGCAGCCAAATACTAGCGGGGGGCTCCTACGAGCAGTACTTC. It is translated as CASSQILAGGSYEQYF.